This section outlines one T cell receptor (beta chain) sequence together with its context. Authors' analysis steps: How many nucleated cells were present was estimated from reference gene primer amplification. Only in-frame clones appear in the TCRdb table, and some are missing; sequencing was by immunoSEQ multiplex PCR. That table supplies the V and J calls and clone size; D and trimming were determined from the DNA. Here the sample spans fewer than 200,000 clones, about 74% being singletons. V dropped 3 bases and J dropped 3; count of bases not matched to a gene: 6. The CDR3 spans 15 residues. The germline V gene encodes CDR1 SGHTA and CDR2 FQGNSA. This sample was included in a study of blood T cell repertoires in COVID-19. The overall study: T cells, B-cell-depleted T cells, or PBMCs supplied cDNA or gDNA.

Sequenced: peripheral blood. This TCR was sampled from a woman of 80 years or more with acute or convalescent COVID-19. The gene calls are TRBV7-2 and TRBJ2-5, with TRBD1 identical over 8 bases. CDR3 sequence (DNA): TGTGCCAGCAGCTTTGTGGTGACAGGGGAAGAGACCCAGTACTTC. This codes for CASSFVVTGEETQYF.